These 2 T cell receptor beta chains were sequenced from one sample in a study of OX40 agonist ivuxolimab in advanced cancers. The assay was immunoSEQ multiplex PCR, and TCRdb's table has in-frame clones only and misses some. The sample has tens of thousands of clones, more than 75% seen once; the top ten hold 0.38%. The input for sequencing was CD4+ or CD8+ T cells sorted from blood, taken in a trial of the OX40 agonist ivuxolimab. Receptors were obtained from an adult with an advanced solid tumor such as melanoma, head and neck, liver or kidney cancer.

The chain uses TRBV18 and TRBJ2-5; D not resolved. The CDR3 contains 13 residues. The V and J ends lost 0 bases and 1 base respectively, with 3 bases between them. From germline, CDR1 is KGHSH and CDR2 LQKENI. Here the CDR3 reads CASSPPVQETQYF. CDR3 DNA: TGTGCCAGCTCACCACCGGTCCAAGAGACCCAGTACTTC. Looking up the rest from reference TRBV18 and TRBJ2-5 gives the full variable domain: NAGVMQNPRHLVRRRGQEARLRCSPMKGHSHVYWYRQLPEEGLKFMVYLQKENIIDESGMPKERFSAEFPKEGPSILRIQQVVRGDSAAYFCASSPPVQETQYFGPGTRLLVL.

CDR3 region: CASNDLGGTEAFF. CDR3 nucleotides: TGTGCCAGCAATGACCTAGGGGGCACTGAAGCTTTCTTT. The rearrangement uses TRBV6-5 and TRBJ1-1; D might be TRBD1 (6 bases). The CDR3 runs to 13 residues. Trimming left V 7 bases short and J 4 bases short, with 13 bases between. Germline CDR1 reads MNHEY; CDR2 reads SVGAGI.